Sequencing of this TCR beta chain was carried out in a study of OX40 agonist ivuxolimab in advanced cancers. Some background on the complete study: The costimulatory receptor OX40 (CD134) was targeted by ivuxolimab, a fully human IgG2 agonistic monoclonal antibody. A male proportion of 82.7% and a mean age of approximately 61 years, ranging from about 23 to 90, were recorded for the dose-escalation cohort. Intravenous ivuxolimab was administered to patients every 2 weeks at six dose levels: 0.01, 0.1, 0.3, 1.5, 3 and 10 mg/kg. Partial responses occurred in three dose-escalation patients: two with cutaneous melanoma and one with hepatocellular carcinoma. Patients were allowed to have had prior anti-PD-1, anti-PD-L1 or anti-CTLA-4 therapy, and approximately 40% of the dose-escalation patients had previously received checkpoint inhibitors. The paper reports the monotherapy dose-escalation portion (N of about 56 patients) of the phase I ivuxolimab trial. Among the roughly 50 dose-escalation patients, 19 had hepatocellular carcinoma, some 15 melanoma, 9 renal cell carcinoma and 9 head and neck cancer. Peripheral TCRbeta sequencing was intended to test whether TCR sequence diversity was altered and clonal T-cell expansion was caused by ivuxolimab. The full study reports these points: Which antigens the clonally expanded peripheral T cells were specific for was not determined. At doses of 0.1 to 3.0 mg/kg, clonal expansion of both CD4+ and CD8+ T cells in blood was seen between baseline and week 6. In partial responders in the 0.1-3.0 mg/kg groups, normalized peripheral clonal expansion was found to be among the lowest, especially among CD8+ T cells. Low levels of normalized T-cell clonal expansion were also seen in some patients who did not respond. On average, CD8+ T cells showed more expanded clones than CD4+ T cells after ivuxolimab.

The CDR3 measures 14 amino acids from cysteine to phenylalanine. CDR3 DNA only is kept here, 42 bases in frame from base 1. Cut back by 0 bases and 10 bases, the V and J ends lie 18 bases apart. Per the germline V gene (reference sequence), GTSNPN is the CDR1 and SVGIG is the CDR2. Patients with a history of autoimmune disease or receiving systemic immunosuppression were excluded from the trial. Peripheral blood for TCR sequencing was drawn from every dose cohort at baseline, at cycle 4 day 1 and at cycle 7 day 1. Samples came from an open-label, multicenter, first-in-human phase I dose-escalation trial of ivuxolimab. The trial enrolled adults with locally advanced or metastatic head and neck squamous cell, hepatocellular, melanoma or renal cell carcinoma. Before TCR sequencing, CD4+ and CD8+ T cells were separately sorted from peripheral blood. Genomic DNA was isolated from the sorted cells so that the TCRbeta CDR3 region could be sequenced. TCRbeta CDR3 regions were sequenced using the immunoSEQ Assay. TCRdb's version of the immuneACCESS table is confined to in-frame rearrangements and falls short of the full clone set. An unresolved V gene accounts for under half of the shortfall where checked; the remainder is of unknown origin. The sample table lists tens of thousands of clones, 81% of them with a count of one. The ten largest make up more than 0.8% of the sample.

This clone was observed once. The specificity of this receptor is unknown. Within one base of it there is no much larger clone, and no base qualities were kept. This sequence uses TRBV30 and TRBJ1-1; the D gene assignment is ambiguous. The TCR comes from an adult with an advanced solid tumor such as melanoma, head and neck, liver or kidney cancer. Sequencing was performed on CD4+ or CD8+ T cells sorted from blood, taken in a trial of the OX40 agonist ivuxolimab. CDR3 region: CAWSVRFSNRPAFF. The DNA reads TGTGCCTGGAGTGTACGTTTCTCAAATCGCCCAGCTTTCTTT.